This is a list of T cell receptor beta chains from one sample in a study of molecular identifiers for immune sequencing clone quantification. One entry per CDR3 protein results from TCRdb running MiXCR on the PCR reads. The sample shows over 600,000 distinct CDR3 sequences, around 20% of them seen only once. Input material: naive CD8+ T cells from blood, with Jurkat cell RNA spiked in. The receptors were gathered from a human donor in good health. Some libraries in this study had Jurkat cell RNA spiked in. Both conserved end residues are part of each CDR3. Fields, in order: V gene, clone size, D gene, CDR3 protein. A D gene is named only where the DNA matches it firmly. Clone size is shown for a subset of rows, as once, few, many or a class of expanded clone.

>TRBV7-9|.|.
CASSPPVGRTEAFF
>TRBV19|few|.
CASSTRDTPAFQYF
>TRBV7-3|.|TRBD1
CASGLGQGYEQYF
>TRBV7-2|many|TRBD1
CASSLEAWGGDRDTDTQYF
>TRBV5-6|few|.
CASSLKTATTLAFGYTF
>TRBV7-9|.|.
CASGIGSSYEQYF
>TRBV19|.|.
CASIEGTEAFF
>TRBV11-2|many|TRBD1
CASRGQGASYNEQFF
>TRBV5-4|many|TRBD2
CASSPGTSGETQYF
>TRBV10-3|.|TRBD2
CAIRQGLAGGPGEQYF
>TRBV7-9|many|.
CASSLTAGRINEKLFF
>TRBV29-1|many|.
CSARTDSTGTEAFF
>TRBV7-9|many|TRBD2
CASSPRLAGALGDTQYF
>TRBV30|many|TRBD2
CAWSVNLGGTNTGELFF
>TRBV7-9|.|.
CASSLVGGSGYTF
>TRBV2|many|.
CASRTQGFNSPLHF
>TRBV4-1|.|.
CANSQEVGANCGYTF
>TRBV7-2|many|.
CASSYAGTLEQYF
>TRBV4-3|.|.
CASSQGYGELFF
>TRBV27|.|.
CASGFPGSYEQYF
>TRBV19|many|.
CASSNAGYNQPQHF
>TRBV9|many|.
CASSTPSGGIGGLTDTQYF
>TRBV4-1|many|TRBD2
CASSQGPGTSFDEQYF
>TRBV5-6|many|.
CASSDELLIDTQYF
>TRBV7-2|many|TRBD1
CASKRDSFSGNTIYF
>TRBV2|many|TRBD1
CASSEVSGGRYADTQYF
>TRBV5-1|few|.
CASSSAAGRVNTEAFF
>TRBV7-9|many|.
CASSLDVETGELFF
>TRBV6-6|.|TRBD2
CSSSDSGSSDTQYF
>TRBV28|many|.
CASSSPYISAEEGSEQYF
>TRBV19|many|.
CAAGTDGDTQYF
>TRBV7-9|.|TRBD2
CASGLAGRGYEQYF
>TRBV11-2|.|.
CASSHEGSSYNEQFF
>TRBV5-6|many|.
CASSQYTGTSTYEQYF
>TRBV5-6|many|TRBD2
CASSEGGRGNEQYF
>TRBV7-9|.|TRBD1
CASSPTLLTDRVSGYTF
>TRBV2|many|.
CASLSDANTGELFF
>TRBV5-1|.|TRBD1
CASSLGTQGALETQYF
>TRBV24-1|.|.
CATSDLDTNQPQHF
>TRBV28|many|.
CASSPFSLMGRAWENTEAFF
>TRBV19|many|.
CASSIEAGLTYEQYF
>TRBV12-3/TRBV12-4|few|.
CASSQTAFQETQYF
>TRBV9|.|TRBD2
CASSQPSSGSQETQYF
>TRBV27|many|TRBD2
CASSLNSGGLVEQFF
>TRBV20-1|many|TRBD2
CSAFRTSGGNEQFF
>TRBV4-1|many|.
CASSQTPANTEAFF
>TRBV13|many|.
CASSLRAAHEQYF
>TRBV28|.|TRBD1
CASSFGRQGYEQYF
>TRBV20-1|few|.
CSASLPSSYEQYF
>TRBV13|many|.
CASSQRYTEAFF
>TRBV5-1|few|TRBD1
CASSQQGTGSSYEQYF
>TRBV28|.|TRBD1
CASQTGGHQPQHF
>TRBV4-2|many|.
CASSITNEQFF
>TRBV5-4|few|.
CASSSGGMGVAYEQYF